This entry is about one T cell receptor beta chain. Antigen: not known. This entry belongs to a study of blood T cells in healthy people across ages. Findings of the study overall: Age advanced and TCR beta diversity per million T cells fell, roughly linearly.

Through a sample-barcoded 5' primer and a J-beta primer mix, a second PCR was run for roughly 6 to 11 cycles. TCRdb re-called the 5' RACE reads through MiXCR, storing one row per CDR3 protein. Of 800,000 to 1,300,000 distinct CDR3 sequences detected, under 30% appear once; the ten largest clones hold 0.65% to 0.75%. CDR3 length: 12 residues. CDR1 is LNHDA and CDR2 is SQIVND in the germline V gene (reference sequence). Trimming removed 5 bases from V and 12 bases from J, with 14 bases in between. The sample was also linked to a second study, of T cells of mothers and their children. That report adds: No T cell clones of persistent microchimeric origin were detected.

The sequencing input was blood. The clonotype was recovered from a girl aged 2-9 years in good health. The chain couples TRBV19 to TRBJ2-4; maybe TRBD1 (5 bases). The CDR3 spells CASSYWGSAQYF. As DNA, the CDR3 is TGTGCCAGTAGTTACTGGGGCAGTGCTCAGTACTTC.